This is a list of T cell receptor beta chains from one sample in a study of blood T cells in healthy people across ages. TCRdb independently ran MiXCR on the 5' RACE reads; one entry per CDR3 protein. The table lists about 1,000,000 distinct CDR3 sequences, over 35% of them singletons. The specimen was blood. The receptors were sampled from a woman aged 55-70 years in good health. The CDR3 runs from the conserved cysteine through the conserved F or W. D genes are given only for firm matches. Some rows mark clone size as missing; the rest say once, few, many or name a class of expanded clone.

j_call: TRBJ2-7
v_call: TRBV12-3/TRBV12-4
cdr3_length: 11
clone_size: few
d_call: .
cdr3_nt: TGTGCCAGCAGCCCCTGGGATGAGCAGTACTTC
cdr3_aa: CASSPWDEQYF

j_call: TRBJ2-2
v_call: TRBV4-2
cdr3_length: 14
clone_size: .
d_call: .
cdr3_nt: TGTGCCAGCAGCCAAGATAGGCGGGTCGGGGAGCTGTTTTTT
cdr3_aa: CASSQDRRVGELFF

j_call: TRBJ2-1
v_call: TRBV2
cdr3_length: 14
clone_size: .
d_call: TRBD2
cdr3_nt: TGTGCCAGCAGTGCCCGGACTAGCGTTGGTGAGCAGTTCTTC
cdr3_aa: CASSARTSVGEQFF

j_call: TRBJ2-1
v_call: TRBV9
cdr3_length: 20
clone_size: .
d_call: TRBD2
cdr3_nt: TGTGCCAGCAGCGTAGATCGTAGGGCTAGCGGGCTATCTTTGGGCAATGAGCAGTTCTTC
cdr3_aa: CASSVDRRASGLSLGNEQFF

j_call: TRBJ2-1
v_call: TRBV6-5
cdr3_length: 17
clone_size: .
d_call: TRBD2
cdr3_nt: TGTGCCAGCAGTTATTCCGGGGAGCGGGAGGCCATCGATGAACAGTTCTTC
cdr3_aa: CASSYSGEREAIDEQFF

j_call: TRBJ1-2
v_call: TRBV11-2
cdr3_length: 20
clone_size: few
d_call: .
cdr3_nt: TGTGCCAGCAGCTTAAGGGAGGAGGGGACACCAAGCCCCGTCAACTATGGCTACACCTTC
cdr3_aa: CASSLREEGTPSPVNYGYTF

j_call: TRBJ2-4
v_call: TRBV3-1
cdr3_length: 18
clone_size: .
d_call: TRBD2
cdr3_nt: TGTGCCAGCAGCCAAGAGACTAGCAGAATCCACAATGAAAACATTCAGTACTTC
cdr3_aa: CASSQETSRIHNENIQYF

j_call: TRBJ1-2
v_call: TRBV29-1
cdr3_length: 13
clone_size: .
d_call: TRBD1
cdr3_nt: TGCAGCGTTTTGACAGGGTCTGTTAATGGCTACACCTTC
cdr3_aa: CSVLTGSVNGYTF

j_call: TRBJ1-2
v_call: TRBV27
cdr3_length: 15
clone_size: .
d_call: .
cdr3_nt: TGTGCCAGCAGTCCGTCGACCGGGGCTAACTATGGCTACACCTTC
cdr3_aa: CASSPSTGANYGYTF

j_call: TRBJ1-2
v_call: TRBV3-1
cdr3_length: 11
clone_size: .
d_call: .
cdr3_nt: TGTGACAGCAGCCATCTTGGTGGCTACACCTTC
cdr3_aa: CDSSHLGGYTF

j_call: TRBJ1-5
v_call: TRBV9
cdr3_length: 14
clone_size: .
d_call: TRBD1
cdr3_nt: TGTGCCTGGTGGAGGGACAGGGTAATTCAGCCCCAGCATTTT
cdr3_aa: CAWWRDRVIQPQHF

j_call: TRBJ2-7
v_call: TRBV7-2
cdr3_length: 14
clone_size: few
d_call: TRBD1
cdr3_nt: TGTGCCAGCAGGCCCGGGACAGGGTACGACGAGCAGTACTTC
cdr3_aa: CASRPGTGYDEQYF

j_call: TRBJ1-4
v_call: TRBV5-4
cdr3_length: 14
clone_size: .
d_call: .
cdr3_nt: TGTGCCAGCAGTTCAGCGCGGTGGGATGAAAAACTGTTTTTT
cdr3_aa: CASSSARWDEKLFF

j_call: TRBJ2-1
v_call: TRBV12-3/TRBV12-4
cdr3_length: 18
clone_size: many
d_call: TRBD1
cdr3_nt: TGTGCCAGCAGTTTCGGCACGACAGGGATCGAGTCCTACAATGAGCAGTTCTTC
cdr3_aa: CASSFGTTGIESYNEQFF

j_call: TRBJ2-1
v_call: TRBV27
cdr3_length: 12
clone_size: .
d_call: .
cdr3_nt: TGTGCCAGCAGTTTACGACAGTCTGAGCAGTTCTTC
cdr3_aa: CASSLRQSEQFF

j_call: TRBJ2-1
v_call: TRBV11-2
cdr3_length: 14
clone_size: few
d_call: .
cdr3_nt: TGTGCCAGCAGCTTAGAAGGTCTAGTCGATGAGCAGTTCTTC
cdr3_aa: CASSLEGLVDEQFF

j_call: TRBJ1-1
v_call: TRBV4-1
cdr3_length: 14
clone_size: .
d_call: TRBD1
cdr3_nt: TGCGCCAGCAGCCAAAGGACAGGGGACACTGAAGCTTTCTTT
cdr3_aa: CASSQRTGDTEAFF

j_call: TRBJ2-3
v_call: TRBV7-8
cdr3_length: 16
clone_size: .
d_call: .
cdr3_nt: TGTGCCAGCAGCTTAAGGTCGCGGGAAAGCACAGATACGCAGTATTTT
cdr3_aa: CASSLRSRESTDTQYF

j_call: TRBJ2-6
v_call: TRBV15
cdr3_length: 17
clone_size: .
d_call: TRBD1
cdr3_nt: TGTGCCACCGGCCGGGACAGACCCTTGGCTGGGGCCAACGTCCTGACTTTC
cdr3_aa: CATGRDRPLAGANVLTF

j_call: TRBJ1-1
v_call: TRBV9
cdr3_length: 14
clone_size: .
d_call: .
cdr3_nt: TGTGCCAGCAGCGCTGGGACAAAGAACACTGAAGCTTTCTTT
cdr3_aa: CASSAGTKNTEAFF

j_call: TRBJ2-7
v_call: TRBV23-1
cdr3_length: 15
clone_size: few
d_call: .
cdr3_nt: TGCGCCAGCAGTCAATCCCCCCAGGGATCCTACGAGCAGTACTTC
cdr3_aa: CASSQSPQGSYEQYF

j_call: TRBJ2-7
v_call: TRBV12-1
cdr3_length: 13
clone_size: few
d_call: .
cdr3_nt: TGTGCCAGCAGTATGGGGAGGGGGGACGAGCAGTACTTC
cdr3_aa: CASSMGRGDEQYF

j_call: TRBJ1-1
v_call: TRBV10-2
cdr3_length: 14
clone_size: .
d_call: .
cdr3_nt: TGCGCCAGCCAAGGGGAGGGTCCGAACACTGAAGCTTTCTTT
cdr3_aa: CASQGEGPNTEAFF

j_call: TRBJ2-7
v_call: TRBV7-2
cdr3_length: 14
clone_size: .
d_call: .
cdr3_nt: TGTGCCAGCACCCCGAAAGCCGGAGCCTACGAGCAGTACTTC
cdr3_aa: CASTPKAGAYEQYF

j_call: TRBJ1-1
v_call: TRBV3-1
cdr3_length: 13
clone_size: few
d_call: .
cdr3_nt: TGTGCCAGCAGCCAGGGGAAGGGGACTGAAGCTTTCTTT
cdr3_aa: CASSQGKGTEAFF

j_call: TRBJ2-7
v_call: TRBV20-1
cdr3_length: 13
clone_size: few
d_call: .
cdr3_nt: TGCAGTCTATCGGGCAGGGCGGCCTACGAGCAGTACTTC
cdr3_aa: CSLSGRAAYEQYF

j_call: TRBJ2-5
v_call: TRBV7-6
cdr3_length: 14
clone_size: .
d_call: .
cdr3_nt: TGTGCCAGCAGCGAAAGGACAGACTTAGAGACCCAGTACTTC
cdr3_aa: CASSERTDLETQYF

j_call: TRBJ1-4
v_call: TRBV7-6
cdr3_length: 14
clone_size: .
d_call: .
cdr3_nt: TGTGCCAGCAGCTTCGACGGCAGTAATGAAAAACTGTTTTTT
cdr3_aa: CASSFDGSNEKLFF

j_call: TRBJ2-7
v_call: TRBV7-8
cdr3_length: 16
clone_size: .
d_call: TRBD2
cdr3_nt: TGTGCCAGCAGCCTACCGGGACTAGCGGCTTTCTACGAGCAGTACTTC
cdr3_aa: CASSLPGLAAFYEQYF

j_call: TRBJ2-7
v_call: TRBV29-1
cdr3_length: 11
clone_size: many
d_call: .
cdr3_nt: TGCAGCGTTGGCAGGGGTCACGAGCAGTACTTC
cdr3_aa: CSVGRGHEQYF

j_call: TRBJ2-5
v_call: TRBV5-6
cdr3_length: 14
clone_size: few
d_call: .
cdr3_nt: TGTGCCAGCAGCTGGGTACCGGGAGAAGAGACCCAGTACTTC
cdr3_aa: CASSWVPGEETQYF

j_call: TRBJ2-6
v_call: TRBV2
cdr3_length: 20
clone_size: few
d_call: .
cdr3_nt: TGTGCCACTAGAGGCAGGGTGGCTAGTCCCGCTGGGACTGGGGCCAACGTCCTGACTTTC
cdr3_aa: CATRGRVASPAGTGANVLTF

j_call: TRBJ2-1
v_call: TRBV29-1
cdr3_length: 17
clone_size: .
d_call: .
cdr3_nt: TGCAGCGTCCACGGACAGGCGATTCTCGAGGCGGGAATTGAGCAGTTCTTC
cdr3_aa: CSVHGQAILEAGIEQFF

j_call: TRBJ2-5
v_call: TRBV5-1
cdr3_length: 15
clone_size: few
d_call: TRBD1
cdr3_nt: TGCGCCAGCAGCCCCGGACAGGGGTGGCAAGAGACCCAGTACTTC
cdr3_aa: CASSPGQGWQETQYF

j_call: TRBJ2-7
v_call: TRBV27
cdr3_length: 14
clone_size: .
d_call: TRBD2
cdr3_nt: TGTGCCGGCGAGTCGGGGGGGCCCTCCTACGAGCAGTACTTC
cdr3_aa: CAGESGGPSYEQYF

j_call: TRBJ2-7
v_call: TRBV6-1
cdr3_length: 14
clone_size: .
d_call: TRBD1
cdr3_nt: TGTGCCAGCAGCCGCGGACAGGGAGTTGGCGAGCAGTACTTC
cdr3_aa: CASSRGQGVGEQYF

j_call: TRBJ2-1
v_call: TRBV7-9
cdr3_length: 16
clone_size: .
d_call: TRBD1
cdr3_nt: TGTGCCAGCAGCTTAGACTGGACAGGGGGCCTCCATGAGCAGTTCTTC
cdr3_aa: CASSLDWTGGLHEQFF

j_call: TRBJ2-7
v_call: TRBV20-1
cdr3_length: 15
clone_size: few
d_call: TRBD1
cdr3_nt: TGCAGTGCTACCGAGATGCCGGGACAGGGCTACGAGCAGTACTTC
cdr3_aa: CSATEMPGQGYEQYF

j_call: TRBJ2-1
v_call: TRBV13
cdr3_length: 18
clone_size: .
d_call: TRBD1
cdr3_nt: TGTGCCAGCAGCTCGGGACAGGGTTTTACGGTGGCCTACAATGAGCAGTTCTTC
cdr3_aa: CASSSGQGFTVAYNEQFF

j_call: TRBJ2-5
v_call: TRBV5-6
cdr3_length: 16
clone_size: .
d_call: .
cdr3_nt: TGTGCCAGCAGCTTGGGGGCTGGCGGGCCCTACAATGAGCAGTACTTC
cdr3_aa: CASSLGAGGPYNEQYF

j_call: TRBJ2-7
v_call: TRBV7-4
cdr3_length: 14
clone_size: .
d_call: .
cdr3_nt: TGTGCCAGCAGTTTTGTCGGGACACACTACGAGCAGTACTTC
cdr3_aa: CASSFVGTHYEQYF

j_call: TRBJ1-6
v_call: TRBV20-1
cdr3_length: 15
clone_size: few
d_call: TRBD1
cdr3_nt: TGCAGTGCTAGAGATAAGGGGACAGGGAATTCACCCCTCCACTTT
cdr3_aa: CSARDKGTGNSPLHF

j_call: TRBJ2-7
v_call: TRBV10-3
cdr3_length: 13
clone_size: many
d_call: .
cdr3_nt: TGTGCCATCAGTCCGGCGGGTAGGGCCGAGCAGTACTTC
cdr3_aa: CAISPAGRAEQYF

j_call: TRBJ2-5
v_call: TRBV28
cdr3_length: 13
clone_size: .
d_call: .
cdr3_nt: TGTGCCAGCAGTTCTCCACCCGGAGAGACCCAGTACTTC
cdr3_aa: CASSSPPGETQYF

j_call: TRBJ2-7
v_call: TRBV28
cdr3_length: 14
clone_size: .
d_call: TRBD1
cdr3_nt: TGTGCCAGCAGCTCCGGGACAGGGCGCAATGAGCAGTACTTC
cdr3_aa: CASSSGTGRNEQYF

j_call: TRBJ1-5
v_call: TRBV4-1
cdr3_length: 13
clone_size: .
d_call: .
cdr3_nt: TGCGCCAGCAGCCAGTTAACTTATCAGCCCCAGCATTTT
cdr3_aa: CASSQLTYQPQHF

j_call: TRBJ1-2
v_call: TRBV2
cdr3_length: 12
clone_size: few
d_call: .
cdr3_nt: TGTGCCAGCAGTCCTAACAGGGCTGGCTACACCTTC
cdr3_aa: CASSPNRAGYTF

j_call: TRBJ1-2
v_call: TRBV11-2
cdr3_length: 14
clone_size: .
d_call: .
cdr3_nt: TGTGCCAGCAGCTTTCCCACCCCGGAGTATGGCTACACCTTC
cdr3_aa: CASSFPTPEYGYTF

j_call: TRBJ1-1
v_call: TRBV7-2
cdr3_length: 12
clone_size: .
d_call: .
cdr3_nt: TGTGCCAGCAGCTCCAACAGGGAGAAAGCTTTCTTT
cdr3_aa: CASSSNREKAFF

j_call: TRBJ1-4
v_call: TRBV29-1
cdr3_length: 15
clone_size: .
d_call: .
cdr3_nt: TGCAGCGTTCTGAGGGTTAATGGGGGCATTGAAAAACTGTTTTTT
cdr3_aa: CSVLRVNGGIEKLFF